Described below is a single T cell receptor (beta chain) sequence and its context. Participating donors were healthy, HIV-negative adults free of recent acute infections or vaccinations. CDR1 is MDHEN and CDR2 is SYDVKM in the germline V gene. The CDR3 loop spans 12 amino acids. Trimming cost V 6 bases and J 6 bases, with 12 bases left between them. This sample was taken from a study of shared clonotypes between healthy human individuals. Assay used: immunoSEQ multiplex PCR; TCRdb lists only in-frame clones, some missing. Found here are 1.6 million or so clones, roughly 96% of them singletons; the top ten hold 1% to 1.5%.

The V and J genes are TRBV28 and TRBJ2-7; TRBD1 might be the D (6 bases). The sample consisted of naive CD4+ T cells sorted from blood. Subset in this sample: CD45RA+ positively selected. The receptor comes from a man aged 25-45 years in good health. CDR3 nucleotide sequence: TGTGCCAGCAGACAGATGACAGGCGAGCAGTACTTC. Translated, it gives CASRQMTGEQYF.